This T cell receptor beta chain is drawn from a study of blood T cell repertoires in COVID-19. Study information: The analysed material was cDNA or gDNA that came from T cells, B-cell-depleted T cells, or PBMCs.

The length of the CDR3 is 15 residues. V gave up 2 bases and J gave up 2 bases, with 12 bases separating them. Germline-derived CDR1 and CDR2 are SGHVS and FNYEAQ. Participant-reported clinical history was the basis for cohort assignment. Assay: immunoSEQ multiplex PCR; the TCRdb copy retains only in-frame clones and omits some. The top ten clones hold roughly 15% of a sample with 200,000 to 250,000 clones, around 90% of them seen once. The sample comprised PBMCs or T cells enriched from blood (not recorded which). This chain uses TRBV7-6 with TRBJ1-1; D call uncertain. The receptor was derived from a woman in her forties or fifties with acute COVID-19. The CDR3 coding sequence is TGTGCCAGCAGCTTACGAGGGTTAGAAAACACTGAAGCTTTCTTT. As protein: CASSLRGLENTEAFF.